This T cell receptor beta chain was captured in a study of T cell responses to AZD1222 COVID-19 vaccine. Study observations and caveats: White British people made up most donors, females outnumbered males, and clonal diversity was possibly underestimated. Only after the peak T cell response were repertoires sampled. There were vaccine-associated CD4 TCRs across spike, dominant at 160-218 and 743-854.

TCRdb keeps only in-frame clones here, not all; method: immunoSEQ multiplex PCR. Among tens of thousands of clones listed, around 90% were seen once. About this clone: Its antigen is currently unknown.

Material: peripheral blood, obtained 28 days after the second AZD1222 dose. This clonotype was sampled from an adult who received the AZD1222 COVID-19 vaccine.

The CDR3 DNA follows: TGTGCCTGGAGTTGGACGGGGGGAGACCTGTTGAGCTCTGGAAACACCATATATTTT. Amino acid sequence: CAWSWTGGDLLSSGNTIYF. The chain couples TRBV30 to TRBJ1-3; TRBD1 might be the D (5 bases). This CDR3 comprises 19 residues. Trimming shortened V by 2 bases and J by 0 bases, and 23 bases separated the two germline ends. Germline CDR1 is GTSNPN and CDR2 is SVGIG (reference sequence).